The T cell receptor beta chain under discussion was sequenced for a study of cytomegalovirus exposure and HLA in healthy donors listed by TCRdb under 2017. About the investigation overall: An earlier analysis of approximately 640 of the donors reported 250 to 300 Gb of sequence data and some 120 million unique TCR beta sequences from 150 million to 200 million T cells. An early release covering roughly 580 HLA-typed donors comprised approximately 300 gigabases of sequencing data and approximately 85 million unique TCR sequences. Among the 398 genotyped donors, approximately 82% belonged to the genetic ancestry cluster associated with self-reported Caucasian donors. The study aimed to test whether cataloging public T cell receptors could reveal signatures of past pathogen exposure. The T cell repertoires of around 670 subjects were profiled by immunosequencing and related to cytomegalovirus serostatus. A separate validation cohort of 100 to 150 different subjects was used in addition to the 666-subject first cohort. The study combined high-throughput TCR immunosequencing, statistical association of individual TCRs with disease status, and machine learning to predict cytomegalovirus infection status. A later analysis re-examined previously published TCR beta repertoires from 600 to 700 donors and added high-resolution HLA genotyping to investigate patterns of TCR occurrence. Rather than drawing on any new phenotypic data, the later analysis identified candidate immune exposures from TCR beta sequences and the way those sequences occurred across donors. An earlier analysis of several hundred of the donors applied high-throughput TCR beta sequencing to assess whether each TCR beta V gene segment acted as functional or pseudogenic. Alongside the repertoire data, information on donor age, sex, ethnicity and CMV serostatus was compiled. A later genetic analysis took genome-wide SNP genotypes for about 65% of the roughly 670 donors and used that subset as a discovery cohort. Every discovery cohort repertoire had been produced on one sequencing platform. HLA typing covered class I and class II loci at four-digit resolution. Typing coverage differed by locus: A, B, C, DRB1 and DQB1 were typed in roughly 620-630 donors, DQA1 in 500 to 550, DPA1 in 600 to 610, and DPB1 in around 490. Because of strong linkage in the cohort, five DR-DQ haplotypes were treated as single units for association and clustering. On average, 235,054 unique TCR beta nucleotide sequences were sequenced per donor among roughly 430 genotyped donors of the cohort, with 15% to 20% of those sequences being non-productive.

The sample holds one count of this clone. Its antigen remains undetermined. Per-base qualities were not stored, and no clone one base away is much larger. Libraries were constructed by the immunoSEQ multiplex PCR assay. For the multiplex PCR, a mixture combining 60 forward primers for TCR Vbeta segments and 13 reverse primers for TCR Jbeta segments was used. The CDR3 region of rearranged TCR beta genes was amplified from genomic DNA with a multiplex PCR assay. The amplified TCR beta libraries were sequenced on the Illumina HiSeq System as 87-base-pair reads. Per the source publication's procedure: Across the 670 or so repertoires, a later analysis counted approximately 75 million unique TCR beta chains, about 10 million of which were shared by at least two donors. Raw reads were error-corrected and collapsed into unique sequences by a nearest-neighbor algorithm in which closely related sequences were merged to remove PCR and sequencing errors. V, D and J gene segments were assigned by aligning CDR3 sequences to IMGT reference sequences. For a sequence to be retained, a match of at least six nucleotides to both a V gene segment and a J gene segment was required. A rearrangement was called productive if the CDR3 had no stop codons and remained in frame with V and J, and every other rearrangement was called non-productive. CDR3 was defined according to IMGT convention as the region running from the second conserved V-encoded cysteine to the conserved J-encoded phenylalanine. Sequences without an unambiguous match to a single V gene segment were excluded from the earlier analysis of approximately 560 of the donors. In an earlier analysis of 587 of the donors, a V segment was called functional when productive rearrangements were above 56.7%, and segregating when the standard deviation between donors exceeded 5%. To diagnose cytomegalovirus status from the catalog of TCR beta chain sequences, a statistical classification framework was built. In a later analysis, TCR nucleotide sequences were compared against IMGT/GENE-DB human TR gene sequences so that V and J genes could be assigned. A later analysis assigned CDR3 sequences and most-parsimonious VDJ recombination scenarios with the TCRdist pipeline. In a later analysis, every TCR beta chain was defined by the combination of its CDR3 amino acid sequence and its V-gene family, and reads without a unique V-gene family were dropped. To address suspected cross-contamination and a sequencing artifact, a later analysis removed a few hundred highly shared, low-generation-probability nucleotide sequences. For each public chain, a later analysis derived a clonal expansion index from normalized ranks of inferred template counts within each repertoire. In a later analysis, generation probabilities were computed with a VDJ recombination model fitted to out-of-frame rearrangements, and the resulting probabilities were checked against IGoR. In a later analysis, TCR-TCR, TCR-HLA and TCR-CMV co-occurrence was scored with hypergeometric tests, and a repertoire-size bias correction was applied to TCR pairs. To estimate false discovery rates, a later analysis permuted the HLA or CMV assignments 20 times. A later analysis grouped co-occurring TCRs with DBSCAN, adding TCRdist sequence similarity when clustering within HLA-allele-positive subsets. Repertoires with fewer than 30,000 or more than 120,000 public chains, plus five repertoires with anomalous nucleotide sharing, were excluded from co-occurrence clustering. In TCRdb, the immuneACCESS table is reduced to in-frame sequences with V and J assigned. These tables do not hold every clone; where another copy was compared, an unresolved V gene accounts for under half, and the others remain unexplained. From that table come the V and J calls and clone size; the DNA was used to work out D and trimming. The sample table contains 100,000 to 150,000 clones; only one count was recorded for around 80% of them. Of the sample, roughly 0.99% is held by the ten largest clones.

The cohort was made up of approximately 670 healthy bone marrow donors. At the time of sampling, every cohort member was nominally healthy, though immune exposures that went unrecorded were likely present. The donor was CMV seronegative and belonged to the group of more than 300 seronegative cohort members. Each donor provided a peripheral blood sample, and peripheral blood mononuclear cells were used for TCR beta sequencing. The Qiagen DNeasy Blood Extraction Kit was used to extract genomic DNA from the blood cell samples. Study-level results and caveats: A further reported finding was that TCR beta sequences accurately predicted the HLA-A and HLA-B alleles for most subjects in the first cohort. A cluster of highly shared sequence variants was judged likely to be a technical artifact of the sequencing pipeline. In a later analysis, most CMV-associated TCR beta chains were found to appear HLA-restricted, with HLA associations seemingly driven largely by CMV exposure. Strong co-occurrence of HLA alleles, especially DR and DQ, made assigning TCR associations to individual alleles difficult. The study listed approximately 150 TCR beta chains as associated with cytomegalovirus. In vitro tests confirmed that a few of the cytomegalovirus-associated TCR beta chains recognize cytomegalovirus antigens. Several of the top co-occurrence clusters appeared to be linked to parvovirus B19, influenza, CMV and Epstein-Barr virus, according to a later analysis. The earlier analysis of almost 600 of the donors excluded approximately 15 rarely observed V segments, including chromosome 9 orphons, because counts were too low. A later analysis associated 15,000 or so TCR beta sequences with specific HLA alleles at a false discovery rate of 0.05. The classifier was reported to diagnose cytomegalovirus status with high specificity and sensitivity in both the original cohort and the validation cohort. Only TCR beta chains were sequenced in this cohort, and the absence of alpha or paired-chain data limited detectable features. In a later genetic analysis, fewer N-insertions in productive TCRs were reported among donors in an Asian-associated ancestry cluster than the approximately 670-donor mean. V-gene and J-gene trimming of TCR beta chains was associated with a missense DCLRE1C variant in a later genetic analysis, and the association was replicated in an independent cohort. Some IMGT-functional V segments, including TRBV6-2 and TRBV6-3, could not be told apart with the 87-base-pair reads, so those segments were excluded. According to the authors, the approach could potentially be generalized to other disease states and immunological phenotypes. While some public TCRs were present in many individuals, most TCR sequences turned up only very rarely across donors. Correlated functional status among segregating V segments might reflect linkage disequilibrium, but an unknown experimental factor could not be ruled out. The presence/absence analyses assumed that sequencing depth was roughly uniform across donors, and that assumption may not be true. In a later analysis, TCR association rates were found to vary across HLA loci, with the most associated TCRs seen for DRB1 alleles and the fewest for HLA-C alleles. CMV serostatus was the only immune exposure information available for the cohort. HLA typing was unavailable for some donors at each locus, so association tests used only the typed subset. In an earlier analysis of approximately 590 of the donors, most TCR beta V segments appeared in productive rearrangements about 87% or about 30% of the time, broadly matching IMGT annotations. In a later analysis, HLA-associated TCR beta chains were found to be more clonally expanded and to have lower generation probabilities than equally common non-associated chains.

V is reduced by 0 bases and J by 9 bases, leaving a spacing of 13 bases between them. CDR1 SGHTS and CDR2 YDEGEE were looked up in the germline V gene. The CDR3 starts with the cysteine, ends with the phenylalanine, and has 15 residues. Left in the record is the CDR3 DNA by itself, 45 bases read in frame from the first base. This receptor chain uses TRBV5-8 and TRBJ1-6, with no D gene named confidently. This TCR was sampled from a woman in her 30s in good health and CMV-seronegative. The sequenced sample consisted of PBMCs. The nucleotide sequence reads as follows: TGTGCCAGCAGCTTGGGGCCGGGGAGGAGTTCACCCCTCCACTTT. Its protein reads: CASSLGPGRSSPLHF. The full variable domain, completed from the reference TRBV5-8 and TRBJ1-6 proteins outside the CDR3, reads EAGVTQSPTHLIKTRGQQATLRCSPISGHTSVYWYQQALGLGLQFLLWYDEGEERNRGNFPPRFSGRQFPNYSSELNVNALELEDSALYLCASSLGPGRSSPLHFGNGTRLTVT.